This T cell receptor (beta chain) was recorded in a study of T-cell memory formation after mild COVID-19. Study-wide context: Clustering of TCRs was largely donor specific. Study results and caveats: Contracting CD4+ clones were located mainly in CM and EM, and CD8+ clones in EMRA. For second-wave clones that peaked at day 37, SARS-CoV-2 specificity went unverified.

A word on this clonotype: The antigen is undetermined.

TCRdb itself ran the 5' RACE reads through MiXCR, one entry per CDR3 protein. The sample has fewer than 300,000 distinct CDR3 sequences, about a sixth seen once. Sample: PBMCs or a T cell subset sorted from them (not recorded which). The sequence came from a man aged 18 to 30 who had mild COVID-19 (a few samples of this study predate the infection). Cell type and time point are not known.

CDR3 nucleotide sequence: TGCGCCAGCAGCCACGACAGGGGTTATACCTATGGCTACACCTTC. Its protein is CASSHDRGYTYGYTF. This chain joins TRBV4-3 and TRBJ1-2; TRBD1 matches at 8 bases. Per germline, CDR1 LGHNA and CDR2 YSLEER. V lost 3 bases, J lost 4 bases, and 7 bases stayed unmatched. CDR3 length: 15 residues.